The next 31 T cell receptor beta chains were all read from a single sample in a study of radiation and T cells in renal cell carcinoma. Assay used: immunoSEQ multiplex PCR; TCRdb lists only in-frame clones, some missing. The data contain about 130,000 clones, about 88% of them singletons. Time point in this sample: baseline pretreatment blood. Treatment of the sample: 15 Gy SBRT to primary tumor, nephrectomy 4 weeks later. The sequences come from blood, collected from a patient whose treatment included radiotherapy and nephrectomy. All receptors derive from a woman aged 45-65 years with renal cell carcinoma.

The chain employs TRBV7-2 and TRBJ2-7; no firm D call. Germline V gene data show CDR1 as SGHTA and CDR2 as FQGNSA. This CDR3 has 13 amino acids. The V end was cut by 3 bases, the J end by 2 bases, with 8 bases between. CDR3 bases: TGTGCCAGCAGCTTGGACGTAGCCTACGAGCAGTACTTC. This translates into CASSLDVAYEQYF.

The J gene is TRBJ1-2, the V gene TRBV18; TRBD1 agrees at 7 bases. CDR3 length: 13 residues. Germline CDR1 is KGHSH and CDR2 is LQKENI. V dropped 7 bases and J dropped 0; count of bases not matched to a gene: 2. The CDR3 nucleotides are TGTGCCAGCTGGGACAGCACTAACTATGGCTACACCTTC. Residues: CASWDSTNYGYTF.

This chain links TRBV6-6 with TRBJ2-7; a possible D gene is TRBD1 (6 bases). The germline CDR1 and CDR2 sequences are MNHNY and SVGAGI (reference sequence). The CDR3 is made up of 15 amino acids. Trimming left V 2 bases short and J 0 bases short, with 11 bases between. CDR3 coding DNA: TGTGCCAGCAGTTACATGCAGGGGAGCTCCTACGAGCAGTACTTC. Amino acid sequence: CASSYMQGSSYEQYF.

The chain has TRBV11-3 and TRBJ2-1; 12 bases match TRBD2. V lost 4 bases and J lost 3; bases outside the gene matches: 1. The germline gives CDR1 SGHNT, CDR2 YENEEA. This CDR3 has 15 residues. DNA of the CDR3: TGTGCCAGCAGCTCTAGCGGGGGGGTCTACAATGAGCAGTTCTTC. As protein: CASSSSGGVYNEQFF.

The chain employs TRBV7-9 and TRBJ2-3; no clear D gene. In germline, CDR1 is SEHNR, CDR2 FQNEAQ (reference sequence). V lost 6 bases, J lost 2 bases, and 6 bases lay in between. The CDR3 has 12 amino acids. CDR3 region: CASSADTDTQYF. The CDR3 nucleotides read TGTGCCAGCAGTGCCGACACAGATACGCAGTATTTT. The variable domain in full, with the rest retrieved from reference TRBV7-9 and TRBJ2-3, is DTGVSQNPRHKITKRGQNVTFRCDPISEHNRLYWYRQTLGQGPEFLTYFQNEAQLEKSRLLSDRFSAERPKGSFSTLEIQRTEQGDSAMYLCASSADTDTQYFGPGTRLTVL.

The chain combines TRBV6-6 with TRBJ2-5, with D possibly being TRBD2 (5 bases). This CDR3 is 15 amino acids long. Trimming cost V 0 bases and J 1 base, with 9 bases left between them. Germline CDR1 and CDR2: MNHNY and SVGAGI (reference sequence). CDR3 residues: CASSYSRVVQETQYF. The CDR3 DNA follows: TGTGCCAGCAGTTACTCGAGGGTAGTCCAAGAGACCCAGTACTTC.

V gene TRBV5-1 combines with J gene TRBJ1-4; TRBD1 aligns across 8 bases. V shed 0 bases, J shed 3 bases, and the junction held 1 base outside the gene matches. The CDR3 sequence is 15 residues long. Germline loops: CDR1 SGHRS, CDR2 YFSETQ. The CDR3 region is CASSLEQGANEKLFF. The CDR3 DNA reads TGCGCCAGCAGCTTGGAACAGGGGGCTAATGAAAAACTGTTTTTT.

The CDR3 loop reads CASRSDLSWDEQYF. CDR3 coding DNA: TGTGCCAGCAGAAGTGATCTATCGTGGGACGAGCAGTACTTC. V gene TRBV25-1 combines with J gene TRBJ2-7; D is uncertain. The CDR3 spans 14 residues. The V gene lost 6 bases and the J gene lost 5 bases, with 17 bases spanning the gap. Germline lookup yields CDR1 MGHDK and CDR2 SYGVNS.

The rearrangement links TRBV9 to TRBJ2-5; no firm D call. The CDR3 sequence is 15 residues long. From germline, CDR1 is SGDLS and CDR2 YYNGEE. V shed 0 bases and J shed 2 bases, with 11 bases lying between them. The CDR3 spells CASSVELGTQETQYF. The DNA for the CDR3 is TGTGCCAGCAGCGTAGAATTGGGTACGCAAGAGACCCAGTACTTC. Supplemented by reference TRBV9 and TRBJ2-5, the full variable domain reads DSGVTQTPKHLITATGQRVTLRCSPRSGDLSVYWYQQSLDQGLQFLIQYYNGEERAKGNILERFSAQQFPDLHSELNLSSLELGDSALYFCASSVELGTQETQYFGPGTRLLVL.

The chain couples TRBV30 to TRBJ2-3; perhaps D is TRBD1 or TRBD2 (5 bases each). The CDR3 covers 12 residues. Per the germline V gene, CDR1 is GTSNPN and CDR2 is SVGIG (reference sequence). V was clipped by 5 bases and J by 6 bases, with 12 bases between them. Here the CDR3 DNA reads TGTGCCTGGGTGGTTGGGGGTGATACGCAGTATTTT. Residues: CAWVVGGDTQYF.

The genes are TRBV30 and TRBJ2-1, with D possibly matching TRBD1 (6 bases). The length of the CDR3 is 16 residues. CDR1 and CDR2 (germline): GTSNPN, SVGIG (reference sequence). The V and J ends lost 1 base and 0 bases respectively, with 13 bases between them. The CDR3 region has the DNA TGTGCCTGGAGTGCTCTTGGACAGAGCTCCTACAATGAGCAGTTCTTC. This encodes CAWSALGQSSYNEQFF.

This clone was seen only once. The V and J genes are TRBV4-3 and TRBJ2-3; 9 bases align to TRBD2. Germline V gene sequence: CDR1 LGHNA, CDR2 YSLEER. There are 16 residues in the CDR3. Trimming removed 0 bases from V and 9 bases from J; junction bases left unmatched: 10. The CDR3 nucleotides read TGCGCCAGCAGCCAAGAGGGGCGGGGGGGCTTTGAAACGCAGTATTTT. Protein: CASSQEGRGGFETQYF.

CDR3: CASSSWTRGKNNEQFF. The DNA for the CDR3 is TGTGCCAGCAGTTCCTGGACTAGAGGGAAGAACAATGAGCAGTTCTTC. This chain joins TRBV6-5 and TRBJ2-1; TRBD2 matches 7 bases. V lost 4 bases to trimming and J lost 5 bases; unmatched junction nucleotides: 11. Germline V gene data show CDR1 as MNHEY and CDR2 as SVGAGI. The CDR3 has 16 residues.

This sequence joins TRBV2 and TRBJ1-2; D unclear. V was trimmed by 9 bases and J by 2 bases, leaving 7 bases between them. Germline V CDR1 and CDR2: SNHLY, FYNNEI. This CDR3 has 11 residues. The CDR3 sequence is CASGLNYGYTF. CDR3 nucleotides: TGTGCCAGTGGTTTGAACTATGGCTACACCTTC.

V and J are TRBV12-5 and TRBJ2-3, with D hard to call. The CDR3 totals 14 residues. Trimming pared 3 bases from V and 6 bases from J, leaving 13 bases between. Germline-derived CDR1 and CDR2 are LGHNT and FRNRAP. CDR3 protein: CASGLVTPADTQYF. CDR3 coding DNA: TGTGCTAGTGGTTTAGTTACCCCCGCGGATACGCAGTATTTT.

In regard to this clone: One junction end does not reproduce the germline sequence, and a read error may be involved. The chain links TRBV30 to TRBJ1-6; TRBD1 matches at 7 bases. CDR1 and CDR2 (germline): GTSNPN, SVGIG (reference sequence). CDR3 length: 14 amino acids. CDR3 protein: CAWVQGVYNSPPHF. As DNA, the CDR3 is TGTGCCTGGGTGCAGGGGGTTTATAATTCACCCCCCCACTTT.

The chain is built from TRBV7-2 and TRBJ2-7, with no clear D. The germline CDR1 and CDR2 sequences are SGHTA and FQGNSA. The CDR3 totals 15 residues. V lost 3 bases to trimming and J lost 4 bases, with 16 bases between them. CDR3 sequence: CASSFSRPLGYEQYF. CDR3 sequence (DNA): TGTGCCAGCAGCTTCTCCCGTCCCCTGGGGTACGAGCAGTACTTC.

J is TRBJ2-7 and V is TRBV5-4, with TRBD2 as a possible D gene (6 bases). Trimming pared 1 base from V and 3 bases from J, leaving 11 bases between. Germline V gene sequence: CDR1 SGHNT, CDR2 YYREEE (reference sequence). CDR3 length equals 14 residues. The CDR3 sequence is CASSLQVGGYEQYF. As DNA, the CDR3 is TGTGCCAGCAGCTTGCAGGTCGGGGGCTACGAGCAGTACTTC. Drawing the rest from reference TRBV5-4 and TRBJ2-7, the complete variable domain is ETGVTQSPTHLIKTRGQQVTLRCSSQSGHNTVSWYQQALGQGPQFIFQYYREEENGRGNFPPRFSGLQFPNYSSELNVNALELDDSALYLCASSLQVGGYEQYFGPGTRLTVT.

The chain combines TRBV9 with TRBJ2-2, with TRBD1 identical over 7 bases. Per the germline V gene, CDR1 is SGDLS and CDR2 is YYNGEE. Trimming removed 3 bases from V and 6 bases from J; junction bases left unmatched: 11. CDR3 size: 16 residues. The CDR3: CASSGINTGAPGELFF. For the CDR3, the DNA is TGTGCCAGCAGCGGCATAAACACAGGGGCCCCCGGGGAGCTGTTTTTT.

The chain carries TRBV7-2 and TRBJ1-2, with unresolved D. The CDR3 has 15 amino acids. Trimming removed 4 bases at V and 4 bases at J, with 16 bases between. The V gene's germline CDR1 is SGHTA and CDR2 FQGNSA. The CDR3 is CASSSPRRGSYGYTF. The CDR3 coding sequence is TGTGCCAGCAGCTCTCCTCGAAGAGGTTCCTATGGCTACACCTTC.

The CDR3 coding sequence is TGTGCCAGCAGTGAAGGGGAGGCACATTACAATGAGCAGTTCTTC. The encoded protein is CASSEGEAHYNEQFF. J is TRBJ2-1 and V is TRBV2; a possible D gene is TRBD2 (6 bases). Trimming removed 1 base from V and 4 bases from J, with 11 bases in between. Germline-derived CDR1 and CDR2 are SNHLY and FYNNEI. The CDR3 is 15 residues long.

The chain uses TRBV5-1 and TRBJ2-3, with D perhaps TRBD1 or TRBD2 (6 bases each). From germline, CDR1 is SGHRS and CDR2 YFSETQ. V shed 4 bases and J shed 0 bases, with 15 bases lying between them. The CDR3 has 16 amino acids. This CDR3 is CASSMARGPSTDTQYF. As DNA, the CDR3 is TGCGCCAGCAGCATGGCCCGGGGGCCGAGCACAGATACGCAGTATTTT.

The chain links TRBV9 to TRBJ2-3, with D perhaps TRBD2 (6 bases). CDR1 and CDR2 from the germline V gene are SGDLS and YYNGEE. With 5 bases removed from V and 6 bases from J, the gap between germline ends came to 7 bases. The CDR3 totals 11 residues. The CDR3 sequence is CASRGGDTQYF. In nucleotides, the CDR3 is TGTGCCAGCAGGGGGGGTGATACGCAGTATTTT.

The J gene is TRBJ2-7, the V gene TRBV7-3, with D possibly TRBD2 on 5 matching bases. This CDR3 contains 15 residues. Germline V gene sequence: CDR1 SGHTA, CDR2 FQGTGA. V lost 6 bases to trimming and J lost 4 bases, with 19 bases between them. The CDR3 region has the DNA TGTGCCAGCAGAATTTGTACCGGGGAGAGATACGAGCAGTACTTC. Translating it yields CASRICTGERYEQYF.

This chain joins TRBV7-6 and TRBJ2-1; D assignment may be TRBD1 or TRBD2 (6 bases each). V lost 5 bases and J 4 bases, leaving 15 bases between the germline ends. Germline CDR1 and CDR2: SGHVS and FNYEAQ. The CDR3 is 15 residues long. CDR3 sequence (DNA): TGTGCCAGCAGCCTAGGAGGGGGAACGTACAATGAGCAGTTCTTC. It yields the protein CASSLGGGTYNEQFF.

The chain has TRBV7-2 and TRBJ1-5; weak D call: TRBD1 (5 bases). Germline V lookup: CDR1 SGHTA, CDR2 FQGNSA. CDR3 length: 13 amino acids. Trimming shortened V by 9 bases and J by 7 bases, and 16 bases separated the two germline ends. The CDR3 loop reads CARPTELLQPQHF. In DNA, the CDR3 is TGTGCCAGACCGACAGAATTATTACAGCCCCAGCATTTT.

V usage is TRBV18 and J usage is TRBJ1-5; D gene unclear. V gave up 3 bases and J gave up 9 bases, with 12 bases separating them. CDR1 is KGHSH and CDR2 is LQKENI in the germline V gene. The length of the CDR3 is 13 residues. The CDR3 sequence: CASSPSIGAPQHF. The DNA for the CDR3 is TGTGCCAGCTCACCCTCAATAGGAGCGCCCCAGCATTTT.

This sequence joins TRBV9 and TRBJ2-3, with 9 positions matching TRBD1. The length of the CDR3 is 15 residues. Germline V gives CDR1 SGDLS, CDR2 YYNGEE. After removal of 4 bases from V and 3 bases from J, the junction contained 6 bases not matched to a gene. The CDR3 sequence is CASSLRQGGTDTQYF. In DNA, the CDR3 is TGTGCCAGCAGCTTAAGACAGGGGGGGACAGATACGCAGTATTTT.

The V and J genes are TRBV5-4 and TRBJ2-3; 9 positions match TRBD2. Losses at the gene ends were 1 base for V and 3 bases for J; bases not matched to a gene: 6. This CDR3 is built from 16 residues. Germline CDR1 SGHNT, CDR2 YYREEE (reference sequence). The DNA of the CDR3 is TGTGCCAGCAGCTTGATTGCGGGGGGGCCAACAGATACGCAGTATTTT. Its protein product is CASSLIAGGPTDTQYF.

The rearrangement uses TRBV10-2 and TRBJ1-5; D is unresolved. Germline CDR1 is WSHSY and CDR2 is SAAADI. V dropped 0 bases and J dropped 6 bases, with 3 bases sitting between them. This CDR3 comprises 12 residues. The CDR3 sequence is CASSESRQPQHF. In nucleotides, the CDR3 is TGCGCCAGCAGTGAGTCTCGTCAGCCCCAGCATTTT.

This sequence joins TRBV5-3 and TRBJ1-2; D possibly corresponds to TRBD1 (6 bases). TRBV5-3 has ORF status, its function being uncertain. Trimming shortened V by 4 bases and J by 7 bases, and 29 bases separated the two germline ends. This CDR3 has 18 amino acids. The CDR3 coding sequence is TGTGCCAGAAGCCCGGACTGCGGACTGACAGGTCTATGGGGTGGCTACACCTTC. This translates into CARSPDCGLTGLWGGYTF.